This T cell receptor beta chain was sequenced in a study of cytomegalovirus exposure and HLA in healthy donors. Study background: The platform used for the 120 validation repertoires matched that of the approximately 670 first-cohort repertoires, a later analysis reported. The study's findings and limits: Most observed TCR sequences were rare, whereas some public TCRs were detected in many donors.

V lost 3 bases to trimming and J lost 2 bases; unmatched junction nucleotides: 10. The CDR3 has 16 amino acids. The germline CDR1 and CDR2 sequences are LGHNT and FRNRAP. TCRdb's copy holds only in-frame clones and misses some; the assay was immunoSEQ multiplex PCR. This table has fewer than 350,000 clones, approximately 90% appearing once. In the case of this clone: Antigen: not known.

Sequencing was performed on PBMCs. The receptor was derived from a woman between 18 and 30 years old in good health and CMV-seronegative. V gene TRBV12-5 combines with J gene TRBJ2-7; 7 nucleotides align to TRBD2. The CDR3, as DNA: TGTGCTAGTGGTTTTGGTGGCGGGACTAAAACCTACGAGCAGTACTTC. It translates to CASGFGGGTKTYEQYF. Together with reference TRBV12-5 and TRBJ2-7, the CDR3 gives the full variable domain: DARVTQTPRHKVTEMGQEVTMRCQPILGHNTVFWYRQTMMQGLELLAYFRNRAPLDDSGMPKDRFSAEMPDATLATLKIQPSEPRDSAVYFCASGFGGGTKTYEQYFGPGTRLTVT.